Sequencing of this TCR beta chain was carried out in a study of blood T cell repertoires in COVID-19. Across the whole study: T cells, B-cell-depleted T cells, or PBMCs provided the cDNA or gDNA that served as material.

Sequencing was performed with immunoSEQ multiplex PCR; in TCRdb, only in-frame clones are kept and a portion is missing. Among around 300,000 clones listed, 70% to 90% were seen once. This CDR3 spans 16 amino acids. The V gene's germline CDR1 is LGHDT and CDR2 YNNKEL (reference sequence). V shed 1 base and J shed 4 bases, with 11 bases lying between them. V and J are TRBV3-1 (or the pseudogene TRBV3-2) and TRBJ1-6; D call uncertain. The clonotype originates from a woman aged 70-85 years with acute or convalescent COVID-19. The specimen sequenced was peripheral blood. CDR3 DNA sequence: TGTGCCAGCAGCCAAGGTGTGGGCAGGTATAATTCACCCCTCCACTTT. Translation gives CASSQGVGRYNSPLHF.